This record concerns one T cell receptor (beta chain) sequence. Its matching antigen is unknown. These data belong to a study of regulatory T cells in long-lasting Graves disease. Germline CDR1 reads SGHTA; CDR2 reads FQGNSA. There are 13 residues in the CDR3. With V trimmed by 1 base and J by 9 bases, 2 bases remained unmatched. Time point of the sample: newly diagnosed GD, antithyroid drugs for less than 3 months. The authors made the TCR library using RNA they extracted from PBMCs. CDR3-region Arm-PCR and iRepertoire HTBI primers produced the TCR beta libraries. A single record per CDR3 protein comes from TCRdb applying MiXCR to the multiplex PCR reads. Of 500,000 to 700,000 distinct CDR3 sequences listed, roughly 15% were seen once; the top ten hold about 20%. General study points: There were preferences for TRBV28, TRBJ1-2 and TRBJ2-5 in persistent disease.

These sequences were also reported in another study, on T cells in Graves' hyperthyroidism and ophthalmopathy. That source reports: The study used the HTBI primer set for a first-round RT-PCR of the TCR CDR3.

The receptor was derived from a woman in her 30s with Graves disease. Source: peripheral blood mononuclear cells (PBMCs), taken at new diagnosis, from a patient treated with antithyroid drugs. The rearrangement joins TRBV7-2 to TRBJ2-1, with TRBD1 matching 8 bases. CDR3 DNA: TGTGCCAGCAGCTTAGGGACAGGGACTGAGCAGTTCTTC. This encodes CASSLGTGTEQFF.